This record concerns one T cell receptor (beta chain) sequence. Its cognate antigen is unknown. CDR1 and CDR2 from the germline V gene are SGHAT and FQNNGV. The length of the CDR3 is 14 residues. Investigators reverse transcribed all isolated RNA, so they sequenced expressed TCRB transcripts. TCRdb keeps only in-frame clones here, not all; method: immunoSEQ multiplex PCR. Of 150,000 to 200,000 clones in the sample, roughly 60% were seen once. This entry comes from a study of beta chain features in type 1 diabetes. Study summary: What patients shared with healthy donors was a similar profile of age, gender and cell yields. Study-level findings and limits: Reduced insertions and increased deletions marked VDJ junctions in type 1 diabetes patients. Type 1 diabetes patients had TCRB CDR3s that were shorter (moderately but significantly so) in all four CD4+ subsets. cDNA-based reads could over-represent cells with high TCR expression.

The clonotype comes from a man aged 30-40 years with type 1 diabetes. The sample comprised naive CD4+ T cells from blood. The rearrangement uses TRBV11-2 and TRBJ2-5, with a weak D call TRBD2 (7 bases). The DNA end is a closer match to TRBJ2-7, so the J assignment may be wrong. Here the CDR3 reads CASSLDRGAYEQYF. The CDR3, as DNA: TGTGCCAGCAGCTTAGATCGGGGGGCTTACGAGCAGTACTTC.